The 8 T cell receptor beta chains listed next were all sequenced from one sample in a study of shared clonotypes between healthy human individuals. Profiled with immunoSEQ multiplex PCR; TCRdb holds only in-frame clones, not every one. The table lists approximately 2.4 million clones, 90% to 97% of them singletons. Sequenced input: naive CD4+ T cells sorted from blood. Subset given: CD45RA+ positively selected. These receptors all stem from a man between 18 and 29 years old in good health.

This clone showed up just once. The chain joins TRBV4-1 to TRBJ1-5, with D maybe TRBD1 (5 bases). V was shortened by 1 base and J by 4 bases, with 8 bases between the two germline ends. Per germline, CDR1 MGHRA and CDR2 YSYEKL. The CDR3 has 14 amino acids. CDR3 DNA sequence: TGCGCCAGCAGCCAAGTGCAGGGAAATCAGCCCCAGCATTTT. It is translated as CASSQVQGNQPQHF.

The chain links TRBV27 to TRBJ2-7; tentative D call: TRBD2 (5 bases). The V end was cut by 4 bases, the J end by 0 bases, with 13 bases between. In germline, CDR1 is MNHEY, CDR2 SMNVEV (reference sequence). The CDR3 sequence is 15 residues long. The CDR3 coding sequence is TGTGCCAGCAGTTCTCCGGGGAGTCCCTCCTACGAGCAGTACTTC. Protein product: CASSSPGSPSYEQYF.

The chain combines TRBV25-1 with TRBJ1-4; no definite D call. V lost 7 bases to trimming and J lost 1 base, with 7 bases between them. The CDR3 totals 13 residues. From germline, CDR1 is MGHDK and CDR2 SYGVNS. The CDR3 sequence: CASISGTNEKLFF. In DNA, the CDR3 is TGTGCCAGCATTTCCGGAACTAATGAAAAACTGTTTTTT.

The chain links TRBV30 to TRBJ1-1; tentatively, D is TRBD1 (5 bases). The CDR3 contains 14 residues. The germline gives CDR1 GTSNPN, CDR2 SVGIG (reference sequence). Trimming removed 4 bases at V and 4 bases at J, with 16 bases between. The CDR3 DNA sequence: TGTGCCTGGACGGCCGTGGGGCGAGTCACTGAAGCTTTCTTT. Amino acids: CAWTAVGRVTEAFF.

The chain is built from TRBV4-1 and TRBJ1-1; D might be TRBD1 (6 bases). V lost 0 bases and J 8 bases, leaving 13 bases between the germline ends. This CDR3 contains 14 residues. Germline CDR1 MGHRA, CDR2 YSYEKL. CDR3 nucleotide sequence: TGCGCCAGCAGCCAAGAAGACAGGCCCGGAGAAGCTTTCTTT. It translates to CASSQEDRPGEAFF.

The chain recombines TRBV6-1 with TRBJ2-7; tentatively, D is TRBD1 or TRBD2 (5 bases each). The CDR3 is 16 residues long. The germline V and J ends were trimmed by 1 base and 1 base, with 14 bases remaining between them. Germline CDR1 is MNHNS and CDR2 is SASEGT. CDR3 nucleotide sequence: TGTGCCAGCAGTGAAGGGGCAGGGAGACGTTCCTACGAGCAGTACTTC. This translates into CASSEGAGRRSYEQYF.

The chain employs TRBV15 and TRBJ2-3; TRBD1 is a possible D gene (6 bases). Germline V lookup: CDR1 LNHNV, CDR2 YYDKDF (reference sequence). The CDR3 extends over 15 amino acids. The V end lost 4 bases, the J end lost 5 bases, and 16 bases lay between the germline ends. The chain's CDR3 is CATSNLNRAGDTQYF. The CDR3 DNA sequence: TGTGCCACCAGCAATCTTAACAGGGCTGGAGATACGCAGTATTTT.

CDR3: CASSSGQGMLETQYF. The CDR3 DNA reads as TGCGCCAGCAGCTCGGGACAGGGTATGTTGGAGACCCAGTACTTC. The genes are TRBV5-1 and TRBJ2-5; TRBD1 aligns across 9 bases. V lost 3 bases and J lost 5; bases outside the gene matches: 8. Germline V gene data show CDR1 as SGHRS and CDR2 as YFSETQ. The CDR3 has 15 amino acids.